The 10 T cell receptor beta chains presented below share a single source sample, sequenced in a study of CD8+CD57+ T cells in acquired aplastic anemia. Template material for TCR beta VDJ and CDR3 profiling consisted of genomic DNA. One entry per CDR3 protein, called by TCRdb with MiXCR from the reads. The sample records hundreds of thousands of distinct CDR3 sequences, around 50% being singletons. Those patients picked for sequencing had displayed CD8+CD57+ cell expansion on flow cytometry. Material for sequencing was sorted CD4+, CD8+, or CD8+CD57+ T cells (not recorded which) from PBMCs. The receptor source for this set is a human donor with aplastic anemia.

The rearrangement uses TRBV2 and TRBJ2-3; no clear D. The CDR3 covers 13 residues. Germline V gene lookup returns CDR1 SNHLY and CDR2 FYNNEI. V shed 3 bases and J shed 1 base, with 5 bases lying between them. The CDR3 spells CASSDGGTDTQYF. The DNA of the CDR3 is TGTGCCAGCAGTGATGGGGGCACAGATACGCAGTATTTT.

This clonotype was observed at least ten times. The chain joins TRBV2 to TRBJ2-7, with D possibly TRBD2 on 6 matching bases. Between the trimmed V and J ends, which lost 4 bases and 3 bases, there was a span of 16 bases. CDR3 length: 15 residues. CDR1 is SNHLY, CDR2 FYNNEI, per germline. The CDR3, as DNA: TGTGCCAGCAGTGTAGGAGGGTCAGTTTTCTACGAGCAGTACTTC. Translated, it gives CASSVGGSVFYEQYF.

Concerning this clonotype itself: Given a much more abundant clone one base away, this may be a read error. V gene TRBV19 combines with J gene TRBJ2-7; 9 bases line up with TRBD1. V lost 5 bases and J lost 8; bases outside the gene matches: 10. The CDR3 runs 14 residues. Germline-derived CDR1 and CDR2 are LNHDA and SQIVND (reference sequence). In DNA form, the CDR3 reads TGTGCCAGTAGTCGACAGGGGGGGGAAGAAAAGCAGTACTTC. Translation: CASSRQGGEEKQYF.

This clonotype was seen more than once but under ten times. Here the CDR3 DNA reads TGTGCCACCAGCAGAGATCGAGGCAGGGGCTATGGCTACACCTTC. This codes for CATSRDRGRGYGYTF. The chain uses TRBV15 and TRBJ1-2, with D tentatively TRBD1 (6 bases). Trimming shortened V by 0 bases and J by 4 bases, and 12 bases separated the two germline ends. The CDR3 is made up of 15 amino acids. Germline-derived CDR1 and CDR2 are LNHNV and YYDKDF (reference sequence).

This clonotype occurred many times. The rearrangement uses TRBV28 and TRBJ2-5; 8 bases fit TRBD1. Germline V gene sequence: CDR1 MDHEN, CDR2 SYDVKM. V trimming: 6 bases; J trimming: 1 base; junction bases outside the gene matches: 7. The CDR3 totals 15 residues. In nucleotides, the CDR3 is TGTGCCAGCAGCCCTGGGACAGGAACCCAAGAGACCCAGTACTTC. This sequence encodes CASSPGTGTQETQYF.

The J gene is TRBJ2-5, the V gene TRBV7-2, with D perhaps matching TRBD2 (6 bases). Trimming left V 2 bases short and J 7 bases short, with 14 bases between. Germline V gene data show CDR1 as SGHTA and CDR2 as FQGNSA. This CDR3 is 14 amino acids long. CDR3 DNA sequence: TGTGCCAGCAGCTTACGATTGGTGGGAGGGACCCAGTACTTC. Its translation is CASSLRLVGGTQYF.

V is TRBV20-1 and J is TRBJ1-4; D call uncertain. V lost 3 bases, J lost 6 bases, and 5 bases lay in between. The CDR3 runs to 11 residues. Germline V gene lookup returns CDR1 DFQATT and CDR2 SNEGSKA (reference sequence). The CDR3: CSASDHEKLFF. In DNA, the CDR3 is TGCAGTGCTAGTGACCATGAAAAACTGTTTTTT.

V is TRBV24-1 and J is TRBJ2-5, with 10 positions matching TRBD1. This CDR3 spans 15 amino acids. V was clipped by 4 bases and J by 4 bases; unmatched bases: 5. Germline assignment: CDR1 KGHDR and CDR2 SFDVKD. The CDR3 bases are TGTGCCACCAGTGACCGGGGACAGGGGCGAGAGACCCAGTACTTC. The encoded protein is CATSDRGQGRETQYF.

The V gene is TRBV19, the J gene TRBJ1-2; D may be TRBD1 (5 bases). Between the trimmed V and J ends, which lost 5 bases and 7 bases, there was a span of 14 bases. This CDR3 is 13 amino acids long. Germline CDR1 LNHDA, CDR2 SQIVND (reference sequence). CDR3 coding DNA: TGTGCCAGTAGTGGAGAGGGGATCCGTGGCTACACCTTC. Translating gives CASSGEGIRGYTF.

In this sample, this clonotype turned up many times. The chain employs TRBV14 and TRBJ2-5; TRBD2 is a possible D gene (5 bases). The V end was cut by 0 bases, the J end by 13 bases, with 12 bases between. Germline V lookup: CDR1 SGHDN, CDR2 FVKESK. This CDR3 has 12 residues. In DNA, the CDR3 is TGTGCCAGCAGCCAAGATCACTGGACTTTGTACTTC. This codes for CASSQDHWTLYF. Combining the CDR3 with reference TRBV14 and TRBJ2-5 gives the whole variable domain EAGVTQFPSHSVIEKGQTVTLRCDPISGHDNLYWYRRVMGKEIKFLLHFVKESKQDESGMPNNRFLAERTGGTYSTLKVQPAELEDSGVYFCASSQDHWTLYFGPGTRLLVL.